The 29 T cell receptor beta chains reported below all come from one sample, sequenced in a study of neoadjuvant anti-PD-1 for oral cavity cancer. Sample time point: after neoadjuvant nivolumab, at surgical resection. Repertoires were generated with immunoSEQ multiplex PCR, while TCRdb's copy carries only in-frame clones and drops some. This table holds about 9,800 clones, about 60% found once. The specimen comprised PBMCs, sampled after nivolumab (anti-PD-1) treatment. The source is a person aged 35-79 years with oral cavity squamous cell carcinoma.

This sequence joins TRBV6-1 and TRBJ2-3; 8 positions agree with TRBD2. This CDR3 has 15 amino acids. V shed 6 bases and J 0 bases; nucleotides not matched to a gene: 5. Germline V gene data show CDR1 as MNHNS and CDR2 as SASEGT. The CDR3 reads CASSKGLGSTDTQYF. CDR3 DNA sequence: TGTGCCAGCAGCAAGGGACTAGGGAGCACAGATACGCAGTATTTT.

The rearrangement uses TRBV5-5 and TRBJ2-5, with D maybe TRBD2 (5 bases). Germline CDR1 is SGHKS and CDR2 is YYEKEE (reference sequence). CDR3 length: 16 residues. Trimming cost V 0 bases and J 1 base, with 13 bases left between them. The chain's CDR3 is CASSLALSGTQETQYF. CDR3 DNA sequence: TGTGCCAGCAGCTTGGCCCTATCGGGAACCCAAGAGACCCAGTACTTC.

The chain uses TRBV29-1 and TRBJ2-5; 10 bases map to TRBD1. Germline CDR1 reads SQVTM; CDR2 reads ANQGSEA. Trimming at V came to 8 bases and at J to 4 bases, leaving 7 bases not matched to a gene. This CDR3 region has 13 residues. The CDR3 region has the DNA TGCAGCCCCGGGTGGGACAGGGGAGAGACCCAGTACTTC. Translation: CSPGWDRGETQYF.

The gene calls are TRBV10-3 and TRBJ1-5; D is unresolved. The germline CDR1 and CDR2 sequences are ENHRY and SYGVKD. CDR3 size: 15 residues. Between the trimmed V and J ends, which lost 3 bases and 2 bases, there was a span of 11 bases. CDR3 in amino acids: CAISDFSVGNQPQHF. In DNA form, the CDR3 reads TGTGCCATCAGTGACTTCTCGGTGGGCAATCAGCCCCAGCATTTT.

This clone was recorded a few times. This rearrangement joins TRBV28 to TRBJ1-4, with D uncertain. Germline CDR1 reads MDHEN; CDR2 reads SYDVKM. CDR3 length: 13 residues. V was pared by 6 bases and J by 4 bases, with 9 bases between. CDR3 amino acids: CASSEGFNEKLFF. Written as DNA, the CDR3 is TGTGCCAGCAGCGAAGGATTTAATGAAAAACTGTTTTTT.

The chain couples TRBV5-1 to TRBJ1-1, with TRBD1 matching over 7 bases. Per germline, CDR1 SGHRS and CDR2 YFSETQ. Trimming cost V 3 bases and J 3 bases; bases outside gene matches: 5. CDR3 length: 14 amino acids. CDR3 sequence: CASSWGQGDTEAFF. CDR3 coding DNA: TGCGCCAGCAGCTGGGGCCAGGGGGACACTGAAGCTTTCTTT.

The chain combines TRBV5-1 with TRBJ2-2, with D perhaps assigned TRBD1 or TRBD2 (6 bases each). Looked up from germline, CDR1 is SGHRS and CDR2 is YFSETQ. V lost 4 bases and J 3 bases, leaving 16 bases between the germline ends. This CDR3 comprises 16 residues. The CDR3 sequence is CASSNFEGGHTGELFF. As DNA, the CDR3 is TGCGCCAGCAGCAATTTCGAGGGGGGCCACACCGGGGAGCTGTTTTTT.

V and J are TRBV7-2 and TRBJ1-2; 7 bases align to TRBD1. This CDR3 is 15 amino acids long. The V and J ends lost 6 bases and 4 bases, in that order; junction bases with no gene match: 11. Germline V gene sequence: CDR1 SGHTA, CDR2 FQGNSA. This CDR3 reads CASRQPGQTSYGYTF. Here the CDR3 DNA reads TGTGCCAGCAGACAGCCGGGACAGACCTCCTATGGCTACACCTTC.

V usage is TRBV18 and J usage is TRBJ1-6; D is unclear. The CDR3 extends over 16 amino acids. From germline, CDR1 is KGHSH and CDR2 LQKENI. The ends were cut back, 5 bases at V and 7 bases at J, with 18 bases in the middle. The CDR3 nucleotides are TGTGCCAGCTCAGAGCAAGCGGGTTTAAAGAATTCACCCCTCCACTTT. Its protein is CASSEQAGLKNSPLHF.

The CDR3 region has the DNA TGCGCCAGCAGCCAAGATAGTTTTTATGGGTTTACAGTGAGTGGGGACACTGAAGCTTTCTTT. Protein: CASSQDSFYGFTVSGDTEAFF. The V gene is TRBV4-1, the J gene TRBJ1-1; D ambiguous. V was clipped by 0 bases and J by 3 bases, with 29 bases between them. Germline V gene data show CDR1 as MGHRA and CDR2 as YSYEKL. The length of the CDR3 is 21 residues.

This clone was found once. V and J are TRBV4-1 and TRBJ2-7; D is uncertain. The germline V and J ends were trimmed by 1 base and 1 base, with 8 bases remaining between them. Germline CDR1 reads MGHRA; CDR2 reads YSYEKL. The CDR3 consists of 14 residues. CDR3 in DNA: TGCGCCAGCAGCCAAGTTGAAGTGTCCTACGAGCAGTACTTC. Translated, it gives CASSQVEVSYEQYF.

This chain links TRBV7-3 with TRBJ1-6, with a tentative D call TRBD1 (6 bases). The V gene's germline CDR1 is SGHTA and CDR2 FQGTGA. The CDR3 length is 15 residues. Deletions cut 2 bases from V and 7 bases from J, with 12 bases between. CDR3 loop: CASSLGGAQNSPLHF. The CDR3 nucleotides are TGTGCCAGCAGCTTAGGGGGGGCACAAAATTCACCCCTCCACTTT.

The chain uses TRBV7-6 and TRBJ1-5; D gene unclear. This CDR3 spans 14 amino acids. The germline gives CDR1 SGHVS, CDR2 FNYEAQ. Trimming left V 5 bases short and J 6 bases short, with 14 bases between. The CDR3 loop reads CASSPLGYGQPQHF. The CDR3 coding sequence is TGTGCCAGCAGCCCGCTGGGTTACGGTCAGCCCCAGCATTTT.

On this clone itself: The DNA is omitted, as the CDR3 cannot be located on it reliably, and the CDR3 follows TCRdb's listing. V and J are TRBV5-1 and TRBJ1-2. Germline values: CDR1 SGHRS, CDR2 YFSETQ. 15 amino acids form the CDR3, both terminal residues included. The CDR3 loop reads CASSFDRSSSGGYTF.

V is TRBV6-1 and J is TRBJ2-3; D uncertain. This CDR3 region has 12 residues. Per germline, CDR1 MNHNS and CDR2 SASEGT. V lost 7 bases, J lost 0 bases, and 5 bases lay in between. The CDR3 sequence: CASTRSTDTQYF. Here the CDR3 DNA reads TGTGCCAGCACTCGTAGCACAGATACGCAGTATTTT.

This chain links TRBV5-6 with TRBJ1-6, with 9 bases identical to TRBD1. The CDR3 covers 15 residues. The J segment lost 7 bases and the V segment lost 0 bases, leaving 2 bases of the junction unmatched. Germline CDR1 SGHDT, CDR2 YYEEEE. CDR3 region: CASSLEGTGNSPLHF. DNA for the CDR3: TGTGCCAGCAGCTTGGAGGGGACAGGGAATTCACCCCTCCACTTT.

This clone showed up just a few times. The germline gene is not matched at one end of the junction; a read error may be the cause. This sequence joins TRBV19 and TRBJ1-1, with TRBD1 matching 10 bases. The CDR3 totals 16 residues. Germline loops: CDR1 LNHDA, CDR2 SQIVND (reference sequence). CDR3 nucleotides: TGTGCCAGTAGTCTAGACTGGACAGGGGGGAACACTGAAGCTTTCTTT. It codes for CASSLDWTGGNTEAFF.

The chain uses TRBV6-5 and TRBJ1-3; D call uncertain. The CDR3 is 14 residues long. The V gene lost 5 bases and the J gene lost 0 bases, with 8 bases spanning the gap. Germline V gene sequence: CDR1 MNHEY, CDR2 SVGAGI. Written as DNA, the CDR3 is TGTGCCAGCAGTCCAGGAATCTCTGGAAACACCATATATTTT. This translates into CASSPGISGNTIYF.

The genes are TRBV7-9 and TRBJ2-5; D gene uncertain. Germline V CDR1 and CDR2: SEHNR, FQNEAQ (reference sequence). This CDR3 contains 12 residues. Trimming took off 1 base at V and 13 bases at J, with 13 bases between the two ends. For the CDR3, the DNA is TGTGCCAGCAGCTTAGGTCGGACCCTATGGTACTTC. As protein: CASSLGRTLWYF.

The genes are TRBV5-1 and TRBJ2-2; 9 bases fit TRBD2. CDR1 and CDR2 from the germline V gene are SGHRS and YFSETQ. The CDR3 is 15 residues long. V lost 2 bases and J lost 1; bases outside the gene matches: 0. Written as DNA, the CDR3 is TGCGCCAGCAGCTTACTAGCGGGGAACACCGGGGAGCTGTTTTTT. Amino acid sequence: CASSLLAGNTGELFF.

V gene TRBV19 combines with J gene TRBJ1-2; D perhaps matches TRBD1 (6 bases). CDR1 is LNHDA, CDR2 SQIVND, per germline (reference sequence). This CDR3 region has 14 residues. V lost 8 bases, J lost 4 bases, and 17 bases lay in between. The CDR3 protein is CASSRGAGVYGYTF. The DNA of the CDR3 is TGTGCCAGTTCCCGGGGTGCAGGGGTCTATGGCTACACCTTC.

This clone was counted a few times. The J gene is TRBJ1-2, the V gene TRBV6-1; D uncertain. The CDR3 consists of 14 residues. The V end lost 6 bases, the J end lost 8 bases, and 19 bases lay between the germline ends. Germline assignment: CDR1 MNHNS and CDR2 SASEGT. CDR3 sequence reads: CASRSGLLSGGYTF. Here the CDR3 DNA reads TGTGCCAGCAGATCGGGCCTCCTGAGTGGCGGCTACACCTTC.

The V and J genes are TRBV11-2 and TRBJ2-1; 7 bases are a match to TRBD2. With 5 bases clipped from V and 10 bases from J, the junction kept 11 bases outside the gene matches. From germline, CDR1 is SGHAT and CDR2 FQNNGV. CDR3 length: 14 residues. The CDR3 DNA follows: TGTGCCAGCAGCCAAGGACTAGGTGGAGGGGAGCAGTTCTTC. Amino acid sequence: CASSQGLGGGEQFF.

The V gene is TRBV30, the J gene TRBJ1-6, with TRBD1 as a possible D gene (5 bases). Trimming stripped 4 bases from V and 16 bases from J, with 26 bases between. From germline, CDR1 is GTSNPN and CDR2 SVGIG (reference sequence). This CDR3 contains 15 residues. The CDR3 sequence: CAWTPRAGRNSRLHF. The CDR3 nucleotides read TGTGCCTGGACTCCCCGGGCAGGGAGGAATTCACGTCTCCACTTT.

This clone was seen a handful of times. The CDR3 protein is CASSLLEHYEQFF. CDR3 nucleotides: TGTGCCAGCAGTTTACTAGAACATTATGAGCAGTTCTTC. V gene TRBV27 combines with J gene TRBJ2-1; D gene ambiguous. Germline lookup yields CDR1 MNHEY and CDR2 SMNVEV (reference sequence). Trimming shortened V by 2 bases and J by 8 bases, and 10 bases separated the two germline ends. The CDR3 sequence is 13 residues long.

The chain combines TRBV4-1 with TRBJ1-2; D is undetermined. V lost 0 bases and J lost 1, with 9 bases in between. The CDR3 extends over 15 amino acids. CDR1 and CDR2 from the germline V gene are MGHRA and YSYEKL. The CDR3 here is CASSQDDDINYGYTF. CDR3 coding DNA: TGCGCCAGCAGCCAAGACGACGATATTAACTATGGCTACACCTTC.

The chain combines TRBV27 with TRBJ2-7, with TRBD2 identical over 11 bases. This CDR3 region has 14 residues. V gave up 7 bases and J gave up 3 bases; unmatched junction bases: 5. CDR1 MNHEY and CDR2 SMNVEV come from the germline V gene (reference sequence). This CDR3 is CASMLLAGDYEQYF. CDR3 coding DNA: TGTGCCAGCATGTTACTAGCGGGGGACTACGAGCAGTACTTC.

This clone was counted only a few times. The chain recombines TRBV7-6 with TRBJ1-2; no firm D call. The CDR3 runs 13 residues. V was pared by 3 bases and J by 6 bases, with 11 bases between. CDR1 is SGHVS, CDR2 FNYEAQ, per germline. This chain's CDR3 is CASSFNPQDGYTF. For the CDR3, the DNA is TGTGCCAGCAGCTTCAACCCTCAAGATGGCTACACCTTC. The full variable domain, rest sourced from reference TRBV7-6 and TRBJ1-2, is GAGVSQSPRYKVTKRGQDVALRCDPISGHVSLYWYRQALGQGPEFLTYFNYEAQQDKSGLPNDRFSAERPEGSISTLTIQRTEQRDSAMYRCASSFNPQDGYTFGSGTRLTVV.

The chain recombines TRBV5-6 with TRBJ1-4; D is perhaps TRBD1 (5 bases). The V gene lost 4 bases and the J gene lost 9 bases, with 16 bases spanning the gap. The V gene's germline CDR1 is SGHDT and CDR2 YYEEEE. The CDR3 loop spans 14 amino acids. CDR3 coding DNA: TGTGCCAGCAGCCGGGACCTAGTGGGAAAAAAACTGTTTTTT. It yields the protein CASSRDLVGKKLFF.